Following are 21 T cell receptor beta chains from one sample sequenced in a study of T cells after yellow fever vaccination (dated by TCRdb to between 2018 and 2021). Libraries were prepared through 5' RACE. TCRdb records Illumina NovaSeq 6000 as the sequencer. The public reads were quality trimmed at Q25 with fastp and then assembled into clones with MiXCR by TCRdb, keeping productive beta chains. Identical CDR3 protein sequences are pooled into one entry, listed with their most common genes and DNA. The sample table records 250,000 to 400,000 distinct CDR3 sequences; around 4.5% of these occur just once. The top ten hold 15% to 20% of the sample. Explained via the paper, the treatment or condition label denotes: live attenuated yellow fever vaccine strain. Source: PBMCs, taken 15 days after the yellow fever booster vaccination. The origin of the receptors is a man in his late teens or twenties who received the YFV17D yellow fever vaccine.

This clonotype showed up many times. The V gene is TRBV12-3 or TRBV12-4, the J gene TRBJ2-7; 8 nucleotides align to TRBD1. Trimming took 3 bases from V and 2 from J; bases not matched to a gene: 0. CDR3 length: 13 residues. The CDR3, as DNA: TGTGCCAGCAGTTTCAGGGGGCCCTACGAGCAGTACTTC. Translated: CASSFRGPYEQYF.

The gene calls are TRBV5-1 and TRBJ2-2, with D perhaps TRBD1 (6 bases). This CDR3 comprises 18 residues. V lost 2 bases, J lost 5 bases, and 22 bases lay in between. Germline V CDR1 and CDR2: SGHRS, YFSETQ. CDR3 residues: CASSLARGLGIRTGELFF. In DNA form, the CDR3 reads TGCGCCAGCAGCTTAGCGAGGGGGTTGGGGATCCGGACCGGGGAGCTGTTTTTT.

In this sample, this clonotype turned up many times. J is TRBJ2-5 and V is TRBV20-1, with D perhaps TRBD2 (7 bases). This CDR3 contains 14 residues. V shed 2 bases and J shed 1 base, with 11 bases lying between them. Germline V gene data show CDR1 as DFQATT and CDR2 as SNEGSKA (reference sequence). DNA of the CDR3: TGCAGTGCTAGACGGGGGGCAGCCCAAGAGACCCAGTACTTC. The encoded protein is CSARRGAAQETQYF.

This chain joins TRBV20-1 and TRBJ2-1, with D unresolved. CDR3 length: 14 residues. Trimming took off 1 base at V and 3 bases at J, with 10 bases between the two ends. Germline assignment: CDR1 DFQATT and CDR2 SNEGSKA (reference sequence). The CDR3 protein is CSARGVDGYNEQFF. Written as DNA, the CDR3 is TGCAGTGCTAGAGGGGTCGATGGCTACAATGAGCAGTTCTTC.

Ten or more counts support this clonotype. J is TRBJ2-1 and V is TRBV20-1; D gene uncertain. Germline CDR1 reads DFQATT; CDR2 reads SNEGSKA (reference sequence). V was cut by 3 bases and J by 8 bases, with 8 bases left in between. CDR3 length: 11 amino acids. The CDR3 region is CSARSGHEQFF. In nucleotides, the CDR3 is TGCAGTGCTAGGTCGGGCCATGAGCAGTTCTTC.

This clonotype was recorded many times. V and J are TRBV18 and TRBJ2-3; 8 positions match TRBD1. The germline V gene has CDR1 KGHSH and CDR2 LQKENI. V shed 6 bases, J shed 0 bases, and the junction held 2 bases outside the gene matches. The CDR3 has 14 residues. CDR3 protein: CASSRTGSTDTQYF. CDR3 in DNA: TGTGCCAGCTCTCGGACAGGGAGCACAGATACGCAGTATTTT.

This clonotype appeared many times. The chain is built from TRBV14 and TRBJ2-1; TRBD2 matches 14 bases. The ends lost 0 bases at V and 10 bases at J; junction bases unmatched: 8. This CDR3 is 17 amino acids long. Germline V gives CDR1 SGHDN, CDR2 FVKESK. The CDR3 coding sequence is TGTGCCAGCAGCCAAGACGGGACTAGCGGGGGTGTAAGGGAGCAGTTCTTC. Translated: CASSQDGTSGGVREQFF.

This clonotype was recorded at least ten times. The CDR3 here is CASSSTSFTGELFF. For the CDR3, the DNA is TGTGCCAGCAGTTCCACTAGCTTCACCGGGGAGCTGTTTTTT. The rearrangement joins TRBV12-3 or TRBV12-4 to TRBJ2-2; TRBD2 might be the D (6 bases). V gave up 4 bases and J gave up 4 bases, with 10 bases separating them. This CDR3 has 14 residues.

This clonotype came up many times. The chain couples TRBV7-2 to TRBJ2-3; D is unclear. Per germline, CDR1 SGHTA and CDR2 FQGNSA. The CDR3 runs 14 residues. V was trimmed by 3 bases and J by 5 bases, leaving 12 bases between them. CDR3 DNA: TGTGCCAGCAGCTTGAGGCAGCAAGGAGATACGCAGTATTTT. This codes for CASSLRQQGDTQYF.

This clonotype has at least ten counts. This chain uses TRBV6-6 with TRBJ1-6; D is possibly TRBD1 (6 bases). V was cut by 2 bases and J by 6 bases, with 14 bases left in between. CDR1 and CDR2 (germline): MNHNY, SVGAGI (reference sequence). The CDR3 is made up of 16 amino acids. The CDR3 nucleotides read TGTGCCAGCAGTTACGGCGGGGACATTTTTAATTCACCCCTCCACTTT. Translation: CASSYGGDIFNSPLHF.

This clonotype has at least ten counts. This sequence joins TRBV27 and TRBJ2-7, with 8 bases matching TRBD1. Looked up from germline, CDR1 is MNHEY and CDR2 is SMNVEV (reference sequence). This CDR3 is built from 13 residues. V was clipped by 5 bases and J by 2 bases; unmatched bases: 2. CDR3 bases: TGTGCCAGCAGTAAACAGGGGGCCTACGAGCAGTACGTC. Its translation: CASSKQGAYEQYV.

This clonotype was found many times. J is TRBJ2-3 and V is TRBV5-1, with 9 bases fitting TRBD2. The CDR3 runs 14 residues. Trimming at V came to 4 bases and at J to 8 bases, leaving 8 bases not matched to a gene. CDR1 is SGHRS and CDR2 is YFSETQ in the germline V gene. The CDR3 nucleotides read TGCGCCAGCAGCGAGAGCGGGGGGCCTGGTACGCAGTATTTT. Protein product: CASSESGGPGTQYF.

The CDR3 loop is CASSQDQLPHYYEQYF. The CDR3 coding sequence is TGCGCCAGCAGCCAAGATCAACTGCCGCACTACTACGAGCAGTACTTC. The J gene is TRBJ2-7, the V gene TRBV4-1; no firm D call. The V end lost 0 bases, the J end lost 3 bases, and 15 bases lay between the germline ends. Germline CDR1 reads MGHRA; CDR2 reads YSYEKL. This CDR3 is built from 16 residues.

This clonotype was observed at least ten times. The chain recombines TRBV7-9 with TRBJ1-2; D not resolved. The CDR3 extends over 15 amino acids. The V gene lost 4 bases and the J gene lost 6 bases, with 18 bases spanning the gap. Germline V gene sequence: CDR1 SEHNR, CDR2 FQNEAQ (reference sequence). The CDR3 reads CASSSEVLRGNGYTF. The CDR3 coding sequence is TGTGCCAGCAGCTCAGAGGTCTTGCGGGGAAATGGCTACACCTTC.

This clonotype was recorded many times. V and J are TRBV6-5 and TRBJ2-1, with D perhaps matching TRBD1 (6 bases). This CDR3 contains 12 residues. V was shortened by 8 bases and J by 5 bases, with 10 bases between the two germline ends. CDR1 is MNHEY and CDR2 is SVGAGI in the germline V gene. The CDR3 is CASGQLDNEQFF. The CDR3 DNA reads TGTGCCAGCGGACAGCTGGACAATGAGCAGTTCTTC.

This clonotype came up a few times. This chain uses TRBV30 with TRBJ1-3, with 7 bases fitting TRBD1. CDR1 is GTSNPN, CDR2 SVGIG, per germline (reference sequence). J was trimmed by 3 bases and V by 3 bases; bases with no gene match: 11. The CDR3 extends over 16 amino acids. This chain's CDR3 is CAWSLGGTVGGNTIYF. In DNA, the CDR3 is TGTGCCTGGAGCTTAGGAGGGACAGTTGGTGGAAACACCATATATTTT.

This clonotype was seen many times. This chain uses TRBV20-1 with TRBJ1-4; TRBD1 matches 7 bases. J was trimmed by 7 bases and V by 7 bases; bases with no gene match: 9. CDR1 and CDR2 from the germline V gene are DFQATT and SNEGSKA (reference sequence). The CDR3 length is 13 residues. In DNA, the CDR3 is TGCAGTGGGCGACAGGGCGGTGGTGAAAAACTGTTTTTT. Encoded protein: CSGRQGGGEKLFF.

Many counts were recorded for this clonotype. V usage is TRBV7-2 and J usage is TRBJ2-5, with D possibly matching TRBD2 (5 bases). Trimming took off 5 bases at V and 1 base at J, with 11 bases between the two ends. Germline V gene sequence: CDR1 SGHTA, CDR2 FQGNSA. The CDR3 loop spans 14 amino acids. The DNA for the CDR3 is TGTGCCAGCAGCCCCAGCGGAAGCCAAGAGACCCAGTACTTC. This encodes CASSPSGSQETQYF.

This chain uses TRBV19 with TRBJ1-2; TRBD1 agrees at 9 bases. The CDR3 totals 15 residues. Germline values: CDR1 LNHDA, CDR2 SQIVND (reference sequence). V shed 6 bases and J 6 bases; nucleotides not matched to a gene: 11. DNA for the CDR3: TGTGCCAGTAGGGGGACAGGGAGAGTCGGCGATGGCTACACCTTC. It is translated as CASRGTGRVGDGYTF.

Ten or more counts support this clonotype. The rearrangement links TRBV21-1 to TRBJ2-7; the D call TRBD1 from the table was never checked on the DNA. TRBV21-1 is described as a pseudogene. The CDR3 is 19 residues long. DNA of the CDR3: TGTGCCAGCAGCATTAAAGCTATCCAGGACAGGGCGTACTGCTACGAGCAGTACTTC. Residues: CASSIKAIQDRAYCYEQYF.

At least ten counts were recorded for this clonotype. The rearrangement joins TRBV7-6 to TRBJ2-3, with D uncertain. Trimming shortened V by 7 bases and J by 2 bases, and 7 bases separated the two germline ends. CDR3 length: 12 residues. Per germline, CDR1 SGHVS and CDR2 FNYEAQ. Here the CDR3 reads CASKKITDTQYF. As DNA, the CDR3 is TGTGCCAGCAAGAAGATCACAGATACGCAGTATTTT.